One and the same sample provided the 13 T cell receptor beta chains below, sequenced in a study of cytomegalovirus exposure and HLA in healthy donors. PCR amplification relied on 60 Vbeta primers (plus 13 Jbeta primers). Produced via immunoSEQ multiplex PCR; TCRdb's table is partial and in-frame only. The sample has 150,000 to 200,000 clones; 79% are singletons. Input material: PBMCs. The origin of the receptors is a woman in her fifties or sixties in good health and CMV-seronegative.

The chain links TRBV7-2 to TRBJ1-2; D call uncertain. The CDR3 is 14 amino acids. The germline CDR1 and CDR2 sequences are SGHTA and FQGNSA. V was trimmed by 5 bases and J by 0 bases, leaving 10 bases between them. Here the CDR3 DNA reads TGTGCCAGCAGCCCAATACGGGCTAACTATGGCTACACCTTC. This translates into CASSPIRANYGYTF.

This chain joins TRBV7-2 and TRBJ2-1; TRBD2 agrees at 8 bases. The CDR3 totals 15 residues. CDR1 SGHTA and CDR2 FQGNSA come from the germline V gene. The junction had 13 bases not matched to a gene; V was cut back by 0 bases and J by 15 bases. CDR3 region: CASSLAVSGTPPRFF. Here the CDR3 DNA reads TGTGCCAGCAGCTTAGCGGTTAGCGGGACCCCGCCGCGGTTCTTC. The full variable domain, in which reference TRBV7-2 and TRBJ2-1 provide the parts outside the CDR3, is GAGVSQSPSNKVTEKGKDVELRCDPISGHTALYWYRQSLGQGLEFLIYFQGNSAPDKSGLPSDRFSAERTGGSVSTLTIQRTQQEDSAVYLCASSLAVSGTPPRFFGPGTRLTVL.

The J gene is TRBJ1-2, the V gene TRBV7-8; the D is unclear. Per the germline V gene, CDR1 is SGHVS and CDR2 is FQNEAQ. The V end lost 5 bases, the J end lost 4 bases, and 11 bases lay between the germline ends. There are 13 residues in the CDR3. In nucleotides, the CDR3 is TGTGCCAGCAGCCAGGATGGGTCCTATGGCTACACCTTC. It encodes CASSQDGSYGYTF.

J is TRBJ2-7 and V is TRBV21-1; TRBD1, as called in the table, went unchecked against the DNA. TRBV21-1 is noted as a pseudogene. The CDR3 runs to 12 residues. CDR3 sequence: CASNRGSGEQYF. The CDR3 bases are TGTGCCAGCAACAGGGGTTCAGGGGAGCAGTACTTC.

Comment on this clone: One junction end disagrees with the germline gene, perhaps due to a read error. Other DNA sequences of this sample code for an identical CDR3. This chain links TRBV5-1 with TRBJ1-3; D might be TRBD1 (5 bases). CDR3 length: 15 amino acids. Germline V gene lookup returns CDR1 SGHRS and CDR2 YFSETQ. CDR3 DNA: TGCGCCAGCAGCGTGCAGGGTATCTCTGGAAACACCATATACTTT. Protein: CASSVQGISGNTIYF.

V and J are TRBV19 and TRBJ1-2; D not certain. Germline values: CDR1 LNHDA, CDR2 SQIVND (reference sequence). The CDR3 runs to 12 residues. V was cut by 6 bases and J by 4 bases, with 9 bases left in between. The CDR3 region is CASRADLYGYTF. In nucleotides, the CDR3 is TGTGCCAGTAGGGCGGATCTCTATGGCTACACCTTC.

This rearrangement joins TRBV29-1 to TRBJ2-2; 8 nucleotides align to TRBD2. This CDR3 region has 13 residues. Looked up from germline, CDR1 is SQVTM and CDR2 is ANQGSEA. V was pared by 6 bases and J by 4 bases, with 4 bases of the junction left unmatched. The DNA for the CDR3 is TGCAGCGTGGGGACTAGTGGCACCGGGGAGCTGTTTTTT. It yields the protein CSVGTSGTGELFF.

The chain couples TRBV4-3 to TRBJ2-1, with TRBD2 identical over 8 bases. Per germline, CDR1 LGHNA and CDR2 YSLEER. Unmatched junction bases numbered 12, after V lost 1 base and J lost 10 bases. This CDR3 is built from 16 residues. The chain's CDR3 is CASSQGHPGGAREQFF. The CDR3 bases are TGCGCCAGCAGCCAAGGACACCCGGGAGGGGCTCGGGAGCAGTTCTTC.

V is TRBV7-2 and J is TRBJ2-6; D not certain. The CDR3 extends over 13 amino acids. Germline CDR1 reads SGHTA; CDR2 reads FQGNSA. The V end was cut by 6 bases, the J end by 2 bases, with 5 bases between. CDR3 DNA sequence: TGTGCCAGCAGACCGGCTGGGGCCAACGTCCTGACTTTC. This encodes CASRPAGANVLTF.

The gene calls are TRBV4-1 and TRBJ1-4; 7 bases are a match to TRBD1. Germline CDR1 and CDR2: MGHRA and YSYEKL. V trimming: 4 bases; J trimming: 8 bases; junction bases outside the gene matches: 16. The CDR3 length is 17 residues. CDR3 in amino acids: CASSPAITGVGSEKLFF. The CDR3 DNA reads as TGCGCCAGCAGCCCAGCAATAACAGGGGTAGGGAGCGAAAAACTGTTTTTT.

V usage is TRBV5-6 and J usage is TRBJ1-4; no definite D call. The germline V gene encodes CDR1 SGHDT and CDR2 YYEEEE. V was trimmed by 3 bases and J by 7 bases, leaving 7 bases between them. This CDR3 is 12 amino acids long. The CDR3 DNA reads as TGTGCCAGCAGCTCCGCGGGTGAAAAACTGTTTTTT. Its protein is CASSSAGEKLFF.

This chain links TRBV28 with TRBJ1-4; the D gene is possibly TRBD1 (6 bases). CDR3 size: 15 residues. Germline V CDR1 and CDR2: MDHEN, SYDVKM. Trimming removed 2 bases at V and 7 bases at J, with 14 bases between. The CDR3 here is CASSLVTGSTEKLFF. The CDR3 region has the DNA TGTGCCAGCAGTTTAGTTACAGGGTCGACTGAAAAACTGTTTTTT.

The rearrangement links TRBV5-1 to TRBJ2-5; 8 bases agree with TRBD2. Looked up from germline, CDR1 is SGHRS and CDR2 is YFSETQ. The CDR3 spans 16 residues. Trimming at V came to 3 bases and at J to 5 bases, leaving 12 bases not matched to a gene. CDR3 loop: CASSWTTLAARETQYF. CDR3 DNA sequence: TGCGCCAGCAGCTGGACCACACTAGCGGCGAGGGAGACCCAGTACTTC.